Each of the 27 T cell receptor beta chains below was sequenced from the same sample in a study of shared clonotypes between healthy human individuals (dated by TCRdb to 2018 to 2020). The library was built by means of the immunoSEQ multiplex PCR assay. TCRdb holds this immuneACCESS table with in-frame rearrangements only. Some clones are missing; in checked studies, unresolved V genes explain under half, and the rest has no known cause. The sample table lists millions of clones, approximately 93% of them with a count of one. In total, the top ten clones hold 0.39% of the sample. Sequencing was done on a sample of naive CD4+ T cells from PBMCs. The cell subset or site tag for this specimen amounts to: CD45RA+ positively selected. The receptors were gathered from a man in his late teens or twenties in good health. Some clones in this sample may be carry-over from other donors' samples.

This CDR3 reads CASSHVPGQGYNEQFF. DNA of the CDR3: TGTGCCAGCAGCCATGTGCCGGGACAGGGTTACAATGAGCAGTTCTTC. V usage is TRBV4-2 and J usage is TRBJ2-1; 9 bases are shared with TRBD1. There are 16 residues in the CDR3. Per germline, CDR1 LGHNA and CDR2 YNFKEQ. Trimming took 3 bases from V and 4 from J; bases not matched to a gene: 7.

This chain joins TRBV30 and TRBJ1-3; D is ambiguous. The germline V and J ends were trimmed by 1 base and 7 bases, with 5 bases remaining between them. Per the germline V gene, CDR1 is GTSNPN and CDR2 is SVGIG (reference sequence). This CDR3 has 11 residues. DNA for the CDR3: TGTGCCTGGAGTGGGCAGAACACCATATATTTT. It is translated as CAWSGQNTIYF.

The V gene is TRBV29-1, the J gene TRBJ1-1; D uncertain. Germline loops: CDR1 SQVTM, CDR2 ANQGSEA. The CDR3 spans 12 residues. Trimming removed 3 bases at V and 14 bases at J, with 19 bases between. This CDR3 reads CSVDESTGNGFF. In DNA form, the CDR3 reads TGCAGCGTTGATGAGTCGACGGGGAACGGCTTCTTT.

This chain joins TRBV5-4 and TRBJ2-1, with 7 bases aligning to TRBD2. This CDR3 comprises 15 residues. Looked up from germline, CDR1 is SGHNT and CDR2 is YYREEE (reference sequence). V shed 2 bases and J 5 bases; nucleotides not matched to a gene: 7. The CDR3 region is CASSLTGGPHNEQFF. Written as DNA, the CDR3 is TGTGCCAGCAGCTTAACGGGAGGCCCCCACAATGAGCAGTTCTTC.

The rearrangement uses TRBV7-2 and TRBJ2-7; possibly TRBD1 for D (6 bases). Germline V gene sequence: CDR1 SGHTA, CDR2 FQGNSA. V was pared by 1 base and J by 2 bases, with 12 bases between. The CDR3 runs 15 residues. In DNA form, the CDR3 reads TGTGCCAGCAGCTTAGACTGGACAGCGACCTACGAGCAGTACTTC. Protein: CASSLDWTATYEQYF.

Concerning this clone: Other DNA sequences of this sample code for an identical CDR3. V and J are TRBV5-1 and TRBJ2-2; 7 nucleotides agree with TRBD2. V dropped 0 bases and J dropped 0; count of bases not matched to a gene: 2. Germline V gives CDR1 SGHRS, CDR2 YFSETQ. The CDR3 spans 16 residues. CDR3 nucleotides: TGCGCCAGCAGCTTGGTCCGGGGGGCGAACACCGGGGAGCTGTTTTTT. Protein product: CASSLVRGANTGELFF.

The genes are TRBV4-2 and TRBJ2-7; 12 bases agree with TRBD2. This CDR3 has 16 residues. CDR1 and CDR2 from the germline V gene are LGHNA and YNFKEQ. With V trimmed by 3 bases and J by 2 bases, 5 bases remained unmatched. CDR3 in amino acids: CASSHTTSGGTYEQYF. In DNA, the CDR3 is TGTGCCAGCAGCCACACAACTAGCGGGGGGACCTACGAGCAGTACTTC.

The chain joins TRBV5-4 to TRBJ2-3; 8 nucleotides align to TRBD1. Losses at the gene ends were 0 bases for V and 5 bases for J; bases not matched to a gene: 8. Germline loops: CDR1 SGHNT, CDR2 YYREEE (reference sequence). The CDR3 extends over 16 amino acids. The chain's CDR3 is CASSLARTGFIDTQYF. CDR3 bases: TGTGCCAGCAGCTTGGCCCGGACAGGGTTTATAGATACGCAGTATTTT. The variable domain in full, completed from reference TRBV5-4 and TRBJ2-3, reads ETGVTQSPTHLIKTRGQQVTLRCSSQSGHNTVSWYQQALGQGPQFIFQYYREEENGRGNFPPRFSGLQFPNYSSELNVNALELDDSALYLCASSLARTGFIDTQYFGPGTRLTVL.

This clone was observed once. The chain has TRBV15 and TRBJ2-2; 8 positions agree with TRBD1. V dropped 3 bases and J dropped 0; count of bases not matched to a gene: 3. The CDR3 is 16 amino acids. Germline V lookup: CDR1 LNHNV, CDR2 YYDKDF (reference sequence). This chain's CDR3 is CATSRQGAPNTGELFF. The CDR3, as DNA: TGTGCCACCAGCAGGCAGGGGGCACCGAACACCGGGGAGCTGTTTTTT.

The rearrangement joins TRBV4-1 to TRBJ1-3; D is unresolved. This CDR3 comprises 15 residues. The V gene's germline CDR1 is MGHRA and CDR2 YSYEKL. V shed 4 bases and J shed 0 bases, with 10 bases lying between them. The CDR3 DNA sequence: TGCGCCAGCAGCCCCGGACGGCCCTCTGGAAACACCATATATTTT. Its translation is CASSPGRPSGNTIYF.

V usage is TRBV28 and J usage is TRBJ2-1, with TRBD2 matching 9 bases. CDR3 length: 15 amino acids. CDR1 is MDHEN and CDR2 is SYDVKM in the germline V gene. V gave up 4 bases and J gave up 6 bases; unmatched junction bases: 7. CDR3 residues: CASSSWTSDSNEQFF. The CDR3 DNA sequence: TGTGCCAGCAGTTCTTGGACTAGCGATTCCAATGAGCAGTTCTTC. Combining the CDR3 with reference TRBV28 and TRBJ2-1 gives the whole variable domain DVKVTQSSRYLVKRTGEKVFLECVQDMDHENMFWYRQDPGLGLRLIYFSYDVKMKEKGDIPEGYSVSREKKERFSLILESASTNQTSMYLCASSSWTSDSNEQFFGPGTRLTVL.

The J gene is TRBJ2-7, the V gene TRBV13; D not certain. This CDR3 has 16 amino acids. Deletions cut 5 bases from V and 2 bases from J, with 19 bases between. From germline, CDR1 is PRHDT and CDR2 FYEKMQ (reference sequence). Here the CDR3 reads CASSPDPSDHTYEQYF. In DNA, the CDR3 is TGTGCCAGCAGCCCAGACCCGTCGGACCATACCTACGAGCAGTACTTC.

The J gene is TRBJ2-5, the V gene TRBV4-2; TRBD2 aligns across 10 bases. Unmatched junction bases numbered 11, after V lost 3 bases and J lost 1 base. The germline V gene encodes CDR1 LGHNA and CDR2 YNFKEQ. The CDR3 is 18 residues long. The CDR3 region has the DNA TGTGCCAGCAGCCATAGTCCCAGGACTAGCGGTCTCCAAGAGACCCAGTACTTC. Residues: CASSHSPRTSGLQETQYF.

V is TRBV25-1 and J is TRBJ2-1; D is uncertain. The ends were cut back, 8 bases at V and 10 bases at J, with 9 bases in the middle. The CDR3 has 10 residues. Germline V gene data show CDR1 as MGHDK and CDR2 as SYGVNS. DNA for the CDR3: TGTGCCAGCGGTAGAGGCGAGCAGTTCTTC. It translates to CASGRGEQFF.

Notes on this clone: The same CDR3 also results from other DNA sequences found in this sample. The chain carries TRBV7-2 and TRBJ2-1, with 11 bases that match TRBD2. Germline V gene lookup returns CDR1 SGHTA and CDR2 FQGNSA. This CDR3 is built from 14 residues. Unmatched junction bases numbered 2, after V lost 3 bases and J lost 7 bases. The CDR3 here is CASSFRTSGNEQFF. In nucleotides, the CDR3 is TGTGCCAGCAGCTTTCGGACTAGCGGGAATGAGCAGTTCTTC.

The chain joins TRBV15 to TRBJ2-7; D is ambiguous. V shed 0 bases and J shed 0 bases, with 9 bases lying between them. The CDR3 consists of 15 residues. CDR1 is LNHNV, CDR2 YYDKDF, per germline (reference sequence). CDR3 nucleotide sequence: TGTGCCACCAGCAGAGATTGGGGATTCTCCTACGAGCAGTACTTC. Its protein is CATSRDWGFSYEQYF.

V is TRBV18 and J is TRBJ2-5; 10 positions agree with TRBD1. The germline V gene has CDR1 KGHSH and CDR2 LQKENI. This CDR3 region has 16 residues. The V gene end was trimmed by 0 bases and the J gene end by 5 bases; junction bases not matched to a gene: 6. The CDR3 DNA sequence: TGTGCCAGCTCACCACCGGGACAGGGGTTTTTGGAGACCCAGTACTTC. Translation gives CASSPPGQGFLETQYF.

This chain joins TRBV9 and TRBJ1-2; D remains unclear. The CDR3 is 17 residues long. The germline V and J ends were trimmed by 3 bases and 1 base, with 19 bases remaining between them. Germline V gene lookup returns CDR1 SGDLS and CDR2 YYNGEE. CDR3 in amino acids: CASSASPTTTFNYGYTF. In DNA, the CDR3 is TGTGCCAGCAGCGCATCCCCCACGACGACATTTAACTATGGCTACACCTTC.

This chain joins TRBV19 and TRBJ2-3, with D unresolved. This CDR3 contains 19 residues. V shed 1 base and J shed 1 base, with 21 bases lying between them. CDR1 is LNHDA, CDR2 SQIVND, per germline (reference sequence). The DNA of the CDR3 is TGTGCCAGTAGTATAGGTGGGAACTCCTACCTAGGCGGCACAGATACGCAGTATTTT. This gives the protein CASSIGGNSYLGGTDTQYF. Combining the CDR3 with reference TRBV19 and TRBJ2-3 gives the whole variable domain DGGITQSPKYLFRKEGQNVTLSCEQNLNHDAMYWYRQDPGQGLRLIYYSQIVNDFQKGDIAEGYSVSREKKESFPLTVTSAQKNPTAFYLCASSIGGNSYLGGTDTQYFGPGTRLTVL.

V usage is TRBV27 and J usage is TRBJ2-1; D remains ambiguous. Germline CDR1 and CDR2: MNHEY and SMNVEV (reference sequence). Trimming took off 2 bases at V and 3 bases at J, with 5 bases between the two ends. CDR3 length equals 13 residues. In DNA form, the CDR3 reads TGTGCCAGCAGTTTAGCACGCTACAATGAGCAGTTCTTC. It codes for CASSLARYNEQFF.

About this clone: The sample carries other DNA sequences with the same CDR3. The chain combines TRBV2 with TRBJ2-4; 8 bases fit TRBD2. Germline V CDR1 and CDR2: SNHLY, FYNNEI. CDR3 length: 16 amino acids. With V trimmed by 2 bases and J by 0 bases, 3 bases remained unmatched. The CDR3 bases are TGTGCCAGCAGTGAAACTAGCGGCCTAGCCAAAAACATTCAGTACTTC. Protein: CASSETSGLAKNIQYF.

Remarks on this clone: This sample also contains other DNA sequences that code for the same CDR3. The rearrangement uses TRBV7-2 and TRBJ2-1; 9 bases are a match to TRBD1. V dropped 0 bases and J dropped 4; count of bases not matched to a gene: 1. This CDR3 region has 15 residues. Germline V gene sequence: CDR1 SGHTA, CDR2 FQGNSA. In DNA form, the CDR3 reads TGTGCCAGCAGCTTAGCGGGACAGGGTTACAATGAGCAGTTCTTC. Translation gives CASSLAGQGYNEQFF.

The chain's CDR3 is CASSEIGGGEAFF. CDR3 sequence (DNA): TGTGCCAGCAGTGAAATAGGGGGTGGTGAAGCTTTCTTT. The chain combines TRBV2 with TRBJ1-1; tentative D call: TRBD1 (6 bases). The CDR3 covers 13 residues. The ends were cut back, 2 bases at V and 7 bases at J, with 11 bases in the middle. Germline assignment: CDR1 SNHLY and CDR2 FYNNEI.

With respect to this clone: The sample holds other DNA sequences that translate to the same CDR3. The V call is TRBV5-1, the J call TRBJ1-1; TRBD1 aligns across 7 bases. CDR1 is SGHRS, CDR2 YFSETQ, per germline. The CDR3 sequence is 13 residues long. After removal of 4 bases from V and 2 bases from J, the junction contained 2 bases not matched to a gene. CDR3 bases: TGCGCCAGCAGCAGGGACAGTAACACTGAAGCTTTCTTT. Encoded protein: CASSRDSNTEAFF.

This clone has just one count. The V call is TRBV28, the J call TRBJ1-6, with 7 bases aligning to TRBD1. V lost 6 bases, J lost 7 bases, and 6 bases stayed unmatched. This CDR3 region has 14 residues. CDR1 and CDR2 (germline): MDHEN, SYDVKM. CDR3 in amino acids: CASREGTANSPLHF. CDR3 coding DNA: TGTGCCAGCAGGGAGGGGACAGCGAATTCACCCCTCCACTTT.

V is TRBV4-1 and J is TRBJ2-7, with TRBD1 matching over 9 bases. CDR1 is MGHRA and CDR2 is YSYEKL in the germline V gene. This CDR3 comprises 14 residues. The trim removed 4 bases at V and 4 bases at J, leaving 5 bases unmatched. CDR3 sequence reads: CASSRWDREYEQYF. CDR3 nucleotide sequence: TGCGCCAGCAGCCGCTGGGACAGGGAATACGAGCAGTACTTC.

J is TRBJ1-1 and V is TRBV28; 10 bases are shared with TRBD1. With V trimmed by 8 bases and J by 9 bases, 12 bases remained unmatched. The CDR3 has 14 residues. From germline, CDR1 is MDHEN and CDR2 SYDVKM. Written as DNA, the CDR3 is TGTGCCAGCGGGACAGGGGAGGGTAGTACTCAAGCTTTCTTT. Translating it yields CASGTGEGSTQAFF.